Listed here are 23 T cell receptor beta chains from one sample, sequenced in a study of Graves' ophthalmopathy and Graves' hyperthyroidism. RNA transcripts provided the template for amplifying TCR beta CDR3 regions. First-round RT-PCR with HTBI primers preceded a second-round multiplex PCR. TCRdb itself ran the multiplex PCR reads through MiXCR, one entry per CDR3 protein. The table shows around 520,000 distinct CDR3 sequences, with 39% occurring only once. The sequenced material came from peripheral blood or thyroid tissue (not recorded which). The source is an adult man with Graves' hyperthyroidism.

This clonotype was seen more than once but under ten times. The genes are TRBV30 and TRBJ1-1, with D tentatively TRBD1 (6 bases). This CDR3 comprises 13 residues. Trimming pared 4 bases from V and 2 bases from J, leaving 11 bases between. Germline loops: CDR1 GTSNPN, CDR2 SVGIG (reference sequence). The CDR3 sequence is CAWKSDRNTEAFF. The CDR3 DNA follows: TGTGCCTGGAAATCGGACAGAAACACTGAAGCTTTCTTT.

In the case of this clonotype: In this CDR3 the conserved last residue, phenylalanine or tryptophan, is missing, so a read error is likely. The limits of the CDR3 on the DNA are not certain, so only TCRdb's listed CDR3 is given. The chain has TRBV7-9 and TRBJ1-3. The germline CDR1 and CDR2 sequences are SEHNR and FQNEAQ (reference sequence). The CDR3 is 14 amino acids long, termini counted. CDR3: CASSKAISGNTMYL.

The chain combines TRBV18 with TRBJ2-5, with D possibly matching TRBD2 (5 bases). CDR3 length equals 15 residues. CDR1 and CDR2 from the germline V gene are KGHSH and LQKENI. Trimming pared 3 bases from V and 1 base from J, leaving 12 bases between. For the CDR3, the DNA is TGTGCCAGCTCACCTTTCGCCAGCGGCCAAGAGACCCAGTACTTC. This encodes CASSPFASGQETQYF.

The rearrangement joins TRBV28 to TRBJ2-7, with no clear D. CDR3 length: 13 residues. V shed 6 bases and J shed 2 bases, with 11 bases lying between them. Germline V gene lookup returns CDR1 MDHEN and CDR2 SYDVKM. CDR3: CASRSPVTYEQYF. CDR3 nucleotide sequence: TGTGCCAGCAGGTCCCCCGTCACCTACGAGCAGTACTTC.

There are a few counts of this clonotype. The CDR3 region has the DNA TGCAGTGCTATACCCTACAGGGGGCCTGGGAGCGGTGAGCAGTTCTTC. This gives the protein CSAIPYRGPGSGEQFF. This chain uses TRBV20-1 with TRBJ2-1; the match to TRBD1 covers 9 bases. Looked up from germline, CDR1 is DFQATT and CDR2 is SNEGSKA (reference sequence). The V segment lost 4 bases and the J segment 9 bases; nucleotides outside the gene matches: 16. There are 16 residues in the CDR3.

V gene TRBV29-1 combines with J gene TRBJ2-5, with 9 bases that match TRBD2. V lost 4 bases to trimming and J lost 4 bases; unmatched junction nucleotides: 4. Per germline, CDR1 SQVTM and CDR2 ANQGSEA. The CDR3 runs 13 residues. In DNA, the CDR3 is TGCAGCGTTGCTGGCGGGAGGGGAGAGACCCAGTACTTC. It is translated as CSVAGGRGETQYF.

This clonotype showed up many times. The chain has TRBV28 and TRBJ2-5, with TRBD2 matching 7 bases. With V trimmed by 5 bases and J by 7 bases, 10 bases remained unmatched. From germline, CDR1 is MDHEN and CDR2 SYDVKM. The CDR3 is 14 amino acids. The CDR3 region has the DNA TGTGCCAGCAGTGGCGGGGGATTCGGAGCGACCCAGTACTTC. The encoded protein is CASSGGGFGATQYF.

This clonotype was detected a few times. J is TRBJ2-1 and V is TRBV7-3; D gene uncertain. The CDR3 has 14 residues. Germline assignment: CDR1 SGHTA and CDR2 FQGTGA. Trimming removed 1 base from V and 3 bases from J, with 7 bases in between. The DNA for the CDR3 is TGTGCCAGCAGCTTAAGTGACGGCTACAATGAGCAGTTCTTC. This gives the protein CASSLSDGYNEQFF.

The gene calls are TRBV6-5 and TRBJ2-5; TRBD2 aligns across 14 bases. This CDR3 has 19 amino acids. J lost 3 bases, V lost 2 bases, and 11 bases had no gene match. Germline V gives CDR1 MNHEY, CDR2 SVGAGI. The CDR3 nucleotides are TGTGCCAGCAGTTACGGGGGACTAGCGGGAGTCGGTGGGAAAGAGACCCAGTACTTC. Translation: CASSYGGLAGVGGKETQYF.

This clonotype was seen at least ten times. The gene calls are TRBV24-1 and TRBJ2-7, with D perhaps TRBD1 (5 bases). Looked up from germline, CDR1 is KGHDR and CDR2 is SFDVKD. The CDR3 has 17 residues. V dropped 9 bases and J dropped 4 bases, with 27 bases sitting between them. CDR3 in amino acids: CATGAVNRIPHLYEQYF. The CDR3 DNA is TGTGCCACCGGGGCCGTGAACCGTATACCCCACCTATACGAGCAGTACTTC.

J is TRBJ2-5 and V is TRBV9; 11 bases line up with TRBD2. J lost 4 bases, V lost 4 bases, and 6 bases had no gene match. This CDR3 is 15 amino acids long. Germline V gives CDR1 SGDLS, CDR2 YYNGEE. The CDR3 nucleotides read TGTGCCAGCAGCATTAGCGGGGGGGCCCCAGAGACCCAGTACTTC. Encoded protein: CASSISGGAPETQYF.

In its sample, this clonotype was seen many times. The chain has TRBV29-1 and TRBJ2-6; 8 bases line up with TRBD2. The germline CDR1 and CDR2 sequences are SQVTM and ANQGSEA. This CDR3 is built from 14 residues. V was clipped by 6 bases and J by 4 bases; unmatched bases: 5. The CDR3 DNA reads as TGCAGCGTCGCGGGGGGCTTCGGGGCCAACGTCCTGACTTTC. Its protein product is CSVAGGFGANVLTF. Filled out from reference TRBV29-1 and TRBJ2-6, the complete variable domain reads SAVISQKPSRDICQRGTSLTIQCQVDSQVTMMFWYRQQPGQSLTLIATANQGSEATYESGFVIDKFPISRPNLTFSTLTVSNMSPEDSSIYLCSVAGGFGANVLTFGAGSRLTVL.

This clonotype was recorded at least ten times. The CDR3 coding sequence is TGTGCCAGCAGTTACCAGGGGTCACCCCTCCACTTT. This encodes CASSYQGSPLHF. The chain employs TRBV6-5 and TRBJ1-6; tentative D call: TRBD1 (6 bases). The CDR3 spans 12 residues. Germline values: CDR1 MNHEY, CDR2 SVGAGI. V was shortened by 2 bases and J by 10 bases, with 6 bases between the two germline ends.

The chain joins TRBV9 to TRBJ2-7; a weak D match, TRBD2 (5 bases). The CDR3 loop spans 18 amino acids. CDR1 SGDLS and CDR2 YYNGEE come from the germline V gene. V was pared by 0 bases and J by 6 bases, with 25 bases between. CDR3 amino acids: CASSVVDKPGSQGGEQYF. The CDR3 DNA sequence: TGTGCCAGCAGCGTAGTGGATAAACCTGGGAGCCAAGGCGGCGAGCAGTACTTC.

The chain joins TRBV7-2 to TRBJ1-1, with TRBD1 as a possible D gene (5 bases). The length of the CDR3 is 16 residues. Trimming took 4 bases from V and 2 from J, leaving 17 bases between them. Germline CDR1 SGHTA, CDR2 FQGNSA. The CDR3 DNA sequence: TGTGCCAGCAGCTCCTCGGGGGGGGACGGAAACACTGAAGCTTTCTTT. Protein: CASSSSGGDGNTEAFF.

This clonotype was counted ten times or more. The chain uses TRBV9 and TRBJ1-1; 9 bases map to TRBD1. This CDR3 region has 15 residues. The V segment lost 0 bases and the J segment 4 bases; nucleotides outside the gene matches: 4. Per the germline V gene, CDR1 is SGDLS and CDR2 is YYNGEE. The CDR3 region has the DNA TGTGCCAGCAGCGTAGAGGACAGGGGTTTCACTGAAGCTTTCTTT. Encoded protein: CASSVEDRGFTEAFF.

This clonotype has a handful of counts. V is TRBV7-3 and J is TRBJ2-3, with 8 bases that match TRBD1. The V and J ends lost 3 bases and 6 bases, in that order; junction bases with no gene match: 11. CDR3 size: 16 residues. Germline assignment: CDR1 SGHTA and CDR2 FQGTGA. CDR3 loop: CASSFNTGQGVDTQYF. CDR3 bases: TGTGCCAGCAGCTTCAACACCGGACAGGGTGTCGATACGCAGTATTTT.

In this sample, this clonotype turned up many times. V gene TRBV20-1 combines with J gene TRBJ1-5; D unresolved. CDR3 length: 17 amino acids. V lost 0 bases, J lost 4 bases, and 19 bases lay in between. Germline V gene sequence: CDR1 DFQATT, CDR2 SNEGSKA (reference sequence). CDR3 amino acids: CSARDFARVGENQPQHF. CDR3 bases: TGCAGTGCTAGAGATTTCGCACGGGTTGGGGAGAATCAGCCCCAGCATTTT.

This sequence joins TRBV4-1 and TRBJ2-7, with 10 bases that match TRBD2. The CDR3 sequence is 16 residues long. Germline CDR1 and CDR2: MGHRA and YSYEKL. V gave up 0 bases and J gave up 0 bases; unmatched junction bases: 2. The CDR3 coding sequence is TGCGCCAGCAGCCAAGATAGCGGGGGGAGCTCCTACGAGCAGTACTTC. Translated: CASSQDSGGSSYEQYF.

This clonotype was seen a few times. This chain links TRBV19 with TRBJ2-3; D is uncertain. The CDR3 length is 11 residues. Trimming took 1 base from V and 5 from J, leaving 1 base between them. Germline values: CDR1 LNHDA, CDR2 SQIVND (reference sequence). The CDR3 region is CASSIGDTQYF. The DNA for the CDR3 is TGTGCCAGTAGTATAGGAGATACGCAGTATTTT.

This clonotype was counted many times. The CDR3 region is CASSEATSGVGETQYF. CDR3 coding DNA: TGTGCCAGCAGTGAAGCCACTAGCGGGGTCGGGGAGACCCAGTACTTC. The chain carries TRBV6-1 and TRBJ2-5; 10 positions match TRBD2. The CDR3 has 16 amino acids. Germline CDR1 reads MNHNS; CDR2 reads SASEGT. The junction had 6 bases not matched to a gene; V was cut back by 0 bases and J by 5 bases.

This clonotype showed up many times. The J gene is TRBJ2-2, the V gene TRBV7-2; TRBD2 matches 11 bases. The CDR3 runs 16 residues. With 6 bases clipped from V and 3 bases from J, the junction kept 6 bases outside the gene matches. CDR1 and CDR2 from the germline V gene are SGHTA and FQGNSA. CDR3 loop: CASRIAGGPDTGELFF. As DNA, the CDR3 is TGTGCCAGCAGAATAGCGGGAGGGCCGGACACCGGGGAGCTGTTTTTT.

This clonotype was seen at least ten times. The V and J genes are TRBV20-1 and TRBJ1-5, with TRBD1 matching 7 bases. The CDR3 spans 14 residues. Per the germline V gene, CDR1 is DFQATT and CDR2 is SNEGSKA (reference sequence). The ends lost 4 bases at V and 1 base at J; junction bases unmatched: 4. CDR3 sequence (DNA): TGCAGTGCTACGAGGGGGCTCAGCAATCAGCCCCAGCATTTT. It codes for CSATRGLSNQPQHF.